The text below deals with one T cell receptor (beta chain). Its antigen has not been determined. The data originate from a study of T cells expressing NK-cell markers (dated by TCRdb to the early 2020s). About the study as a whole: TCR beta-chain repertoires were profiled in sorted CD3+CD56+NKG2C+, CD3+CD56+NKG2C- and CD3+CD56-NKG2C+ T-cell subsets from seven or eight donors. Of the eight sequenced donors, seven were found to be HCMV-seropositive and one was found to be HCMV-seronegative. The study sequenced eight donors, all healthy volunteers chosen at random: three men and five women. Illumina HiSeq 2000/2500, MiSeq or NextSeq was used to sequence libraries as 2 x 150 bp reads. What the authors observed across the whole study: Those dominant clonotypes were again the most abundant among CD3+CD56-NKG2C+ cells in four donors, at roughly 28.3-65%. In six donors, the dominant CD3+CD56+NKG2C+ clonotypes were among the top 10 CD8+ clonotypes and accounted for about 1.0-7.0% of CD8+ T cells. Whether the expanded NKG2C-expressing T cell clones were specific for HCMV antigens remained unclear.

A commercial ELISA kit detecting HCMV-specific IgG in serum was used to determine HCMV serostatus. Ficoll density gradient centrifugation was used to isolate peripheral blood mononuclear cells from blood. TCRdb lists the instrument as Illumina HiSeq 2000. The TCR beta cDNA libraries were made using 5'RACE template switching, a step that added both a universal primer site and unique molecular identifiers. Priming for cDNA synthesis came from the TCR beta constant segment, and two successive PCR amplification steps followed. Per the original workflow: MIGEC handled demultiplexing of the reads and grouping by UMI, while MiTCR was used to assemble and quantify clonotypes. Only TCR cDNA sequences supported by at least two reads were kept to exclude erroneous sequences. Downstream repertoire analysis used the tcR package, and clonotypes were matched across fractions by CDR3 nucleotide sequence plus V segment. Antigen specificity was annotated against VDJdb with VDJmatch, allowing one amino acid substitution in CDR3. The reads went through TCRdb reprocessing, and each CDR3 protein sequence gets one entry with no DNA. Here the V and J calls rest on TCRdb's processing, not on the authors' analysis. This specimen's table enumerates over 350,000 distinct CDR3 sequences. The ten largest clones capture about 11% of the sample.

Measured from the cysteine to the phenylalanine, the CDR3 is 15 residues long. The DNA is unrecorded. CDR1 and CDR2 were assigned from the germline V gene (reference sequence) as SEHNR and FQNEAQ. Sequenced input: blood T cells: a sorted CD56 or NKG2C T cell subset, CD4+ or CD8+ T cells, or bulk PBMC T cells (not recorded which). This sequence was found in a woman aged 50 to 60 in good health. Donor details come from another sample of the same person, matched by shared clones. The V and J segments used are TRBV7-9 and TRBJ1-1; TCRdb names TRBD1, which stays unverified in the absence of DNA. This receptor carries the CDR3 CASSLETGPGTEAFF. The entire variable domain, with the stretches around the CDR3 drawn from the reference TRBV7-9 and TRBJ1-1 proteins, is DTGVSQNPRHKITKRGQNVTFRCDPISEHNRLYWYRQTLGQGPEFLTYFQNEAQLEKSRLLSDRFSAERPKGSFSTLEIQRTEQGDSAMYLCASSLETGPGTEAFFGQGTRLTVV.